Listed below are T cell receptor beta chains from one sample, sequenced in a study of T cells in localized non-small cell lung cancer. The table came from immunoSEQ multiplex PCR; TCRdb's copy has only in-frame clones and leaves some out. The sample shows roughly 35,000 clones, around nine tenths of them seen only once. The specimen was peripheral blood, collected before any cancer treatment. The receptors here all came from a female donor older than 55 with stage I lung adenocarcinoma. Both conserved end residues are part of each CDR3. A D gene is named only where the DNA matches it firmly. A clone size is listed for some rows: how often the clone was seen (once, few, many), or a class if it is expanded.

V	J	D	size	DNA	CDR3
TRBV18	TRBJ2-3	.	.	TGTGCCAGCTCAACTAACCCGGGGGATACGCAGTATTTT	CASSTNPGDTQYF
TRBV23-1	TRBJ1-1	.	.	TGCGCCAGCAGTCAAGCTTATGACAAGAACACTGAAGCTTTCTTT	CASSQAYDKNTEAFF
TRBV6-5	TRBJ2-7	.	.	TGTGCCAGCAGTTACTCAGGAGGAGCTGGGGTTGGCGAGCAGTACTTC	CASSYSGGAGVGEQYF
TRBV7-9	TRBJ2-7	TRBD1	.	TGTGCCAGCAGCTTAGACCCAGGGGGAAGAGAGCAGTACTTC	CASSLDPGGREQYF
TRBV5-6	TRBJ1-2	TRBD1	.	TGTGCCAGCAGCTCGATACAGGGGAATGGCTACACCTTC	CASSSIQGNGYTF
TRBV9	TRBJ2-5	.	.	TGTGCCAGCAGCGTTCTCACCGAAGAGACCCAGTACTTC	CASSVLTEETQYF
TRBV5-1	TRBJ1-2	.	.	TGCGCCAGCAGCTTGACAGGTAGCGGCTACACCTTC	CASSLTGSGYTF
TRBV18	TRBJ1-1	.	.	TGTGCCAGCTCACCAGTGGACACGGGTCGGGCTTTCTTT	CASSPVDTGRAFF
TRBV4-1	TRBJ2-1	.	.	TGCGCCAGCAGCCAGTCGGGGGGCAACTTCAATGAGCAGTTCTTC	CASSQSGGNFNEQFF
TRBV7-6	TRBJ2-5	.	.	TGTGCCAGCAGTAACCCGGCCCGAGAGACCCAGTACTTC	CASSNPARETQYF
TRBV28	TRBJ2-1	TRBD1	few	TGTGCCAGCAGACTCCCAGGGGGTTACAATGAGCAGTTCTTC	CASRLPGGYNEQFF
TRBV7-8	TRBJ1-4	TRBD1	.	TGTGCCAGCAGCTTTTCAACAGGGGTTCGCGGTGGGACTAATGAAAAACTGTTTTTT	CASSFSTGVRGGTNEKLFF
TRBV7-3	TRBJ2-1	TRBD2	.	TGTGCCAGCAGCTTACCCCTTGGCGGGGGGTACAATGAGCAGTTCTTC	CASSLPLGGGYNEQFF
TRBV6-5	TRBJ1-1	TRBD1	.	TGTGCCAGCAGTTATCACCCAGGGGGCACTGAAGCTTTCTTT	CASSYHPGGTEAFF
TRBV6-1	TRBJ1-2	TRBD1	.	TGTGCCAGCAGTGAAAACGGACAGGCCTACTATGGCTACACCTTC	CASSENGQAYYGYTF
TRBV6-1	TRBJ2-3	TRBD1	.	TGTGCCAGCGATCTGGACAGGGGAATCACAGATACGCAGTATTTT	CASDLDRGITDTQYF
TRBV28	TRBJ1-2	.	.	TGTGCCAGCAGTTTTAGCGGGACACTTAATGGCTACACCTTC	CASSFSGTLNGYTF
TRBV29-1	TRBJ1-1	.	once	TGCAGCGGACACAGGGCTTCAGGCACTGAAGCTTTCTTT	CSGHRASGTEAFF
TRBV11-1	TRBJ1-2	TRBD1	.	TGTGCCAGCAGCTTCAAGGAAGAGGGACAGGGCCTCTATGGCTACACCTTC	CASSFKEEGQGLYGYTF
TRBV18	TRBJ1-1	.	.	TGTGCCAGCTTGCAACACATGAACACTGAAGCTTTCTTT	CASLQHMNTEAFF
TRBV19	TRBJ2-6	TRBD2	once	TGTGCCAGTACGGGAGGATTGGTGGGGGCCAACGTCCTGACTTTC	CASTGGLVGANVLTF
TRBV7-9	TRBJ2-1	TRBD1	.	TGTGCCAGCAGAAATAGTCCGGGACAGGCCTACAATGAGCAGTTCTTC	CASRNSPGQAYNEQFF
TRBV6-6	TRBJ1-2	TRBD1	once	TGTGCCAGCAACCTCGTGACAGGGGGCTTTGGCTACACCTTC	CASNLVTGGFGYTF
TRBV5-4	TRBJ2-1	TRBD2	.	TGTGCCAGCAGCGTCGGGCTAGCGGGGGGGCATGGGGCTGAGCAGTTCTTC	CASSVGLAGGHGAEQFF
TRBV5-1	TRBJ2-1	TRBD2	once	TGCGCCAGCAGAGACCTGACTAGCGGGGCCTCTTACAATGAGCAGTTCTTC	CASRDLTSGASYNEQFF
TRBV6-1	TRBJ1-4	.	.	TGTGCCAGCAGTCGGACACCAACTAATGAAAAACTGTTTTTT	CASSRTPTNEKLFF
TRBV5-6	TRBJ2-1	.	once	TGTGCCAGCAGCTTGGATAGGGGGACAAGTACTTACAATGAGCAGTTCTTC	CASSLDRGTSTYNEQFF
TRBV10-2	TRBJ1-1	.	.	TGCGCCAGCACAGAAAGGGGAGGGTTCGGTGAAGCTTTCTTT	CASTERGGFGEAFF
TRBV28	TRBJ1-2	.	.	TGTGCCAGCAGTTTCTTCGGGGAGGGCTATGGCTACACCTTC	CASSFFGEGYGYTF
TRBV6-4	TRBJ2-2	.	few	TGTGCCAGCAGAACAGATAGTCACGGGGAGCTGTTTTTT	CASRTDSHGELFF
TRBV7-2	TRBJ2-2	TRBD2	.	TGTGCCAGCAGCCGAGCGGGGGGAAGCACCGGGGAGCTGTTTTTT	CASSRAGGSTGELFF
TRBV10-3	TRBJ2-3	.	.	TGTGCCATTAGTTTTGGGGGCACAGATACGCAGTATTTT	CAISFGGTDTQYF
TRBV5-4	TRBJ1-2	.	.	TGTGCCAGCAGTCTGCCGGGGGCCGTCTATGGCTACACCTTC	CASSLPGAVYGYTF
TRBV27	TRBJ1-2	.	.	TGTGCCAGCAGTTTTAGAACTAACTATGGCTACACCTTC	CASSFRTNYGYTF
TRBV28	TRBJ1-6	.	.	TGTGCCAGCAAAGACTGGGCCGAAATCTTGTCACCCCTCCACTTT	CASKDWAEILSPLHF
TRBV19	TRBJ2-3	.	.	TGTGCCAGCACTTCAGGGGGAGGGACAGATACGCAGTATTTT	CASTSGGGTDTQYF
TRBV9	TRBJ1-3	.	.	TGTGCCAGCAGCGTGGGGCAGACGGGGGTATCGGGAAACACCATATATTTT	CASSVGQTGVSGNTIYF
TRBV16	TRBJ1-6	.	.	TGTGCCAGCAGCCAGCTGCCGTTCGCTTCACCCCTCCACTTT	CASSQLPFASPLHF
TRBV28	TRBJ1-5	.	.	TGTGCCACCCTCGGAGGCGGCAATCAGCCCCAGCATTTT	CATLGGGNQPQHF
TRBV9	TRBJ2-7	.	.	TGTGCCAGCAGCGTAGACCCTCGGCCGGGCGAGCAGTACTTC	CASSVDPRPGEQYF
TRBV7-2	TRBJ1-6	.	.	TGTGCCAGCAGCCCCAACCCGAGCTCCTATAATTCACCCCTCCACTTT	CASSPNPSSYNSPLHF
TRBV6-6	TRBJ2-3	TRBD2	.	TGTGCCAGCAGTTATATATTGGGGGGGGGCACAGATACGCAGTATTTT	CASSYILGGGTDTQYF
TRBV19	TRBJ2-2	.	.	TGTGCCAGTAGTATAGCCAGGGAGCTGTTTTTT	CASSIARELFF
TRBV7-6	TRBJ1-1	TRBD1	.	TGTGCCAGCAGCCCCCGGGACAGGGACATCACTGAAGCTTTCTTT	CASSPRDRDITEAFF
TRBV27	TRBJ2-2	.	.	TGTGCCAGCAGTCCCGGACAGCTAACCGGGGAGCTGTTTTTT	CASSPGQLTGELFF
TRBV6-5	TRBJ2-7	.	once	TGTGCCAGCAGTCCCCGGGGGGCTTTCGAGCAGTACTTC	CASSPRGAFEQYF
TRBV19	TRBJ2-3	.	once	TGTGCCAGTAGTGACCCACTAATCGGGGAGGATGGCACAGATACGCAGTATTTT	CASSDPLIGEDGTDTQYF
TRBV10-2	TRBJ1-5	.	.	TGCGCCAGCAGCGCAGGGGTAAATCAGCCCCAGCATTTT	CASSAGVNQPQHF
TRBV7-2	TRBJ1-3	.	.	TGTGCCAGCAGCTTAGGGGCAGGTATTGACGGAAACACCATATATTTT	CASSLGAGIDGNTIYF